The source of this TCR beta chain is a study of blood T cell repertoires in COVID-19. Study background: Samples of COVID-19 (acute and convalescent) were obtained from the United States, Italy and Spain. PBMCs, B-cell-depleted T cells, or T cells provided the cDNA or gDNA that made up the material.

Original processing methods: Researchers report that nucleated cell counts were estimated from reference gene primer amplification. Clones were read by immunoSEQ multiplex PCR, and TCRdb kept only the in-frame ones, dropping some. Clonal size and the V and J genes are those of that table, whereas D and trimming came from the DNA. The data contain about 100,000 clones, roughly four fifths of them singletons. The CDR3 loop spans 18 amino acids. V gave up 3 bases and J gave up 7 bases; unmatched junction bases: 16. The germline V gene encodes CDR1 SGHNT and CDR2 YYREEE (reference sequence). The source is a man aged 40-49 years with active or convalescent COVID-19. This sequence joins TRBV5-4 and TRBJ2-2, with 9 bases lining up with TRBD2. The sequencing input was peripheral blood. In DNA form, the CDR3 reads TGTGCCAGCAGCTCACCCGGGACTAGCCCCACGGTGTACGGGGAGCTGTTTTTT. It encodes CASSSPGTSPTVYGELFF.